The clone carrying this T cell receptor (beta chain) has only one observation. The antigen remains undetermined. TCRdb keeps only in-frame clones here, not all; method: immunoSEQ multiplex PCR. The sample yields 100,000 to 150,000 clones, roughly 89% seen once. The data were obtained in a study of cytomegalovirus exposure and HLA in healthy donors. General study points: The majority of TCR sequences were rare, yet some public TCRs appeared in many donors. It was approximately 170 TCR beta chains that were listed as cytomegalovirus-associated.

Germline assignment: CDR1 SGHTA and CDR2 FQGNSA. V dropped 5 bases and J dropped 0 bases, with 14 bases sitting between them. The CDR3 is 16 residues long. Sequencing used PBMCs. The chain is built from TRBV7-2 and TRBJ1-3, with D maybe TRBD1 (5 bases). The clonotype originates from a woman between 18 and 29 years old in good health and CMV-seronegative. The CDR3 nucleotides read TGTGCCAGCAGCCCGCGGGGCGTCAACTCTGGAAACACCATATATTTT. It yields the protein CASSPRGVNSGNTIYF. The full variable domain, its missing parts supplied by reference TRBV7-2 and TRBJ1-3, is GAGVSQSPSNKVTEKGKDVELRCDPISGHTALYWYRQSLGQGLEFLIYFQGNSAPDKSGLPSDRFSAERTGGSVSTLTIQRTQQEDSAVYLCASSPRGVNSGNTIYFGEGSWLTVV.